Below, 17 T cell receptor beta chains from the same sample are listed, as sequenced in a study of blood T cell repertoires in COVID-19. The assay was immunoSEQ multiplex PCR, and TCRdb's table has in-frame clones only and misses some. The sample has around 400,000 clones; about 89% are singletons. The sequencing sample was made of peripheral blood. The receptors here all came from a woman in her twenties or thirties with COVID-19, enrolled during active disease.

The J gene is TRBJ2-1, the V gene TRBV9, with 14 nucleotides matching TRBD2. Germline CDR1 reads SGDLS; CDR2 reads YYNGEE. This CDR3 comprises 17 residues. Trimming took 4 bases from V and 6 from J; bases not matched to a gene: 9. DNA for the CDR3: TGTGCCAGCAGCCCGCGAGCCGGGACTAGCGGGAGCAATGAGCAGTTCTTC. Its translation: CASSPRAGTSGSNEQFF.

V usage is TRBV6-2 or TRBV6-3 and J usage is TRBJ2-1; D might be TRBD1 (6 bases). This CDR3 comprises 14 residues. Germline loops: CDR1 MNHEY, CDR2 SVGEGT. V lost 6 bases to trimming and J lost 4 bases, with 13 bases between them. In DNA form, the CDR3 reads TGTGCCAGCAGCAAATTGACAGGTTACAATGAGCAGTTCTTC. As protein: CASSKLTGYNEQFF.

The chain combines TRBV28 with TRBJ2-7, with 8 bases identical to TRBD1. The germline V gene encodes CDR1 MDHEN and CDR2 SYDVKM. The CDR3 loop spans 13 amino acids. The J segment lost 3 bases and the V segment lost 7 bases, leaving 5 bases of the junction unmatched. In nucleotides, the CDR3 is TGTGCCAGCATTAGTGACAGGGGCTACGAGCAGTACTTC. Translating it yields CASISDRGYEQYF.

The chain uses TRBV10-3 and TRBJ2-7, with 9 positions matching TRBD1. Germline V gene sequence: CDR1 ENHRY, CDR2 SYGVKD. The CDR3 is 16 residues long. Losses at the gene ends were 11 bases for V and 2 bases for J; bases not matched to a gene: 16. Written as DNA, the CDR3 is TGTGCCTCGACAGGGGGTTCATTGCGGGGTACCTACGAGCAGTACTTC. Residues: CASTGGSLRGTYEQYF.

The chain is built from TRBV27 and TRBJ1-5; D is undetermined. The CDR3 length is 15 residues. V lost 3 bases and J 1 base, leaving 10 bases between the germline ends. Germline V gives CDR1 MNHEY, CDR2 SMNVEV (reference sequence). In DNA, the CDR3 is TGTGCCAGCAGTTTCTCCCCGAGGAGCAATCAGCCCCAGCATTTT. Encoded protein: CASSFSPRSNQPQHF.

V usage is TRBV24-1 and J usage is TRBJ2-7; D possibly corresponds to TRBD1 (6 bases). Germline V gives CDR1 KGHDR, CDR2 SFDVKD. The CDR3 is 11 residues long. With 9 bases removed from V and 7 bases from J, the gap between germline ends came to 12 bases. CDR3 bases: TGTGCCACCTCGTTACAGGGAGAGCAGTACTTC. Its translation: CATSLQGEQYF.

This CDR3 reads CASSLEGGQGETQYF. The CDR3 nucleotides read TGCGCCAGCAGCTTGGAGGGGGGACAGGGGGAGACCCAGTACTTC. The chain combines TRBV5-1 with TRBJ2-5; 10 nucleotides line up with TRBD1. The V gene end was trimmed by 0 bases and the J gene end by 5 bases; junction bases not matched to a gene: 4. Germline CDR1 SGHRS, CDR2 YFSETQ. The CDR3 has 15 amino acids.

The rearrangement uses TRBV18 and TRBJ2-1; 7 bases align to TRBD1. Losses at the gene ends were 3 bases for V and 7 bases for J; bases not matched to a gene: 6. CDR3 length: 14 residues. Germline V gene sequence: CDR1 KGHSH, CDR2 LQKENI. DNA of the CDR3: TGTGCCAGCTCACCCGGGACAGTCCGAAATGAGCAGTTCTTC. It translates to CASSPGTVRNEQFF.

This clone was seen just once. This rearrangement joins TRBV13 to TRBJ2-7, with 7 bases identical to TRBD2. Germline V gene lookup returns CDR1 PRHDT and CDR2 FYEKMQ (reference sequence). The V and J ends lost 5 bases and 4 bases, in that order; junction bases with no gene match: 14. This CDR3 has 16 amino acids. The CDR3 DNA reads TGTGCCAGCAGCCCCTTTATGAGGGAGGGAAGGTACGAGCAGTACTTC. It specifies CASSPFMREGRYEQYF.

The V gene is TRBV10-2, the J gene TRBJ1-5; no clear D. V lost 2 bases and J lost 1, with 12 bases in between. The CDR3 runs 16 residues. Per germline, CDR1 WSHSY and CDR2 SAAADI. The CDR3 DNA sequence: TGCGCCAGCAGTGAGGACATGGCCCTCAGCAATCAGCCCCAGCATTTT. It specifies CASSEDMALSNQPQHF.

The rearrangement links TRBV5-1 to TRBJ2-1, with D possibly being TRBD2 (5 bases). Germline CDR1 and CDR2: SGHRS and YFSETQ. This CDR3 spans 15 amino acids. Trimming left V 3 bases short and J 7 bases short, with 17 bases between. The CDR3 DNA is TGCGCCAGCAGCTCGGGCCCCGGGGTGAGAAATGAGCAGTTCTTC. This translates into CASSSGPGVRNEQFF.

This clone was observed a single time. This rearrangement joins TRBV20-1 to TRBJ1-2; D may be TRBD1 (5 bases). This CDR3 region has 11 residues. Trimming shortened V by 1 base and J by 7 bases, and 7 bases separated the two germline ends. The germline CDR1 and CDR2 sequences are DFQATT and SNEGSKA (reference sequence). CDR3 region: CSARVTVGYTF. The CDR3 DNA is TGCAGTGCTAGAGTGACAGTTGGCTACACCTTC.

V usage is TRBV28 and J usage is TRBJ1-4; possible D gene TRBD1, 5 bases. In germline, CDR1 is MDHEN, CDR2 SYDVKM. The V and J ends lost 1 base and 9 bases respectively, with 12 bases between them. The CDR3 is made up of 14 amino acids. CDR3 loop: CASSLFGAGKKLFF. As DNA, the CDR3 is TGTGCCAGCAGTTTATTTGGGGCCGGTAAAAAACTGTTTTTT.

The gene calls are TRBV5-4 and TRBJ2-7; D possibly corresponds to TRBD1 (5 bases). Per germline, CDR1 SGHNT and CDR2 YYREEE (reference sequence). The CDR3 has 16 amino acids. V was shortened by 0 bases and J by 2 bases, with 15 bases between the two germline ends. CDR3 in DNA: TGTGCCAGCAGCTTGGGGGGTCCAGGACACCCCTACGAGCAGTACTTC. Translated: CASSLGGPGHPYEQYF.

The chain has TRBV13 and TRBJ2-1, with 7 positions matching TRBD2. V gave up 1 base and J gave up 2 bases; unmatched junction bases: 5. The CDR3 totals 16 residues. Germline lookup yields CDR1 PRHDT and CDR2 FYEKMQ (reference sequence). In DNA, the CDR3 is TGTGCCAGCAGCTTAGTTTCTAGCGGAGCCTACAATGAGCAGTTCTTC. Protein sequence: CASSLVSSGAYNEQFF.

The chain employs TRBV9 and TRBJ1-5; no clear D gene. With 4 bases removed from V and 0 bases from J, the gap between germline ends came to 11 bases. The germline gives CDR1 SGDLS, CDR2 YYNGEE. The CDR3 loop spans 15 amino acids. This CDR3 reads CASSSRQSSNQPQHF. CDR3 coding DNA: TGTGCCAGCAGCTCCCGCCAGTCTAGCAATCAGCCCCAGCATTTT.

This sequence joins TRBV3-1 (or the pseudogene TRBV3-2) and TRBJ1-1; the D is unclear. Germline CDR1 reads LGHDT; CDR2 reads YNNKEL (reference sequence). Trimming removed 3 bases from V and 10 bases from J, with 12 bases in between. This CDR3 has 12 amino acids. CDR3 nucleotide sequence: TGTGCCAGCAGCCAGGGAGGGCTCGGAGCTTTCTTT. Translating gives CASSQGGLGAFF.